The rows below give T cell receptor beta chains drawn from one sample of a study of siplizumab effects on memory and regulatory T cells. Assay used: immunoSEQ multiplex PCR; TCRdb lists only in-frame clones, some missing. The sample has about 63,000 clones, around four fifths seen once; the top ten hold 3% to 4%. The specimen was memory CD4+ T cells sorted from blood. Source of these receptors: a human donor in good health. The conserved cysteine and the conserved F or W are not part of the CDR3 here. The order of the fields is CDR3 protein, J gene, V gene, clone size. Not all rows give a size; the values are once, few, many and, for expanded clones, a class.

cdr3_aa: AISSGAETQY
j_call: TRBJ2-5
v_call: TRBV10-3
clone_size: NA

cdr3_aa: ASSLVGNSNQPQH
j_call: TRBJ1-5
v_call: TRBV7-2
clone_size: medium-sized

cdr3_aa: ASSVADGLAGETQY
j_call: TRBJ2-5
v_call: TRBV9
clone_size: NA

cdr3_aa: ASSLRGQGATGANVLT
j_call: TRBJ2-6
v_call: TRBV5-4
clone_size: NA

cdr3_aa: ASSRTGARPEAF
j_call: TRBJ1-1
v_call: TRBV6-5
clone_size: NA

cdr3_aa: ASSVRRDRLNQPQH
j_call: TRBJ1-5
v_call: TRBV2
clone_size: NA

cdr3_aa: ASAPAGRETQY
j_call: TRBJ2-5
v_call: TRBV2
clone_size: NA

cdr3_aa: ASGRNTGELF
j_call: TRBJ2-2
v_call: TRBV7-7
clone_size: once

cdr3_aa: ASSVGVRDIQY
j_call: TRBJ2-4
v_call: TRBV9
clone_size: NA

cdr3_aa: AIVGNEQF
j_call: TRBJ2-1
v_call: TRBV7-9
clone_size: once

cdr3_aa: ASSLGGGREKLF
j_call: TRBJ1-4
v_call: TRBV9
clone_size: few

cdr3_aa: ASSSRKDRQETQY
j_call: TRBJ2-5
v_call: TRBV18
clone_size: NA

cdr3_aa: ASSLEVDPY
j_call: TRBJ2-7
v_call: TRBV5-1
clone_size: NA

cdr3_aa: ASSLKGADYGYT
j_call: TRBJ1-2
v_call: TRBV5-6
clone_size: NA

cdr3_aa: ASSLMAGVNHEQY
j_call: TRBJ2-7
v_call: TRBV7-3
clone_size: NA

cdr3_aa: ASSEGGATDTQY
j_call: TRBJ2-3
v_call: TRBV5-4
clone_size: NA

cdr3_aa: ASSSQASPRGAEAF
j_call: TRBJ1-1
v_call: TRBV5-1
clone_size: NA

cdr3_aa: ASSIVTDNTEAF
j_call: TRBJ1-1
v_call: TRBV19
clone_size: NA

cdr3_aa: ASTGTKLTDGYT
j_call: TRBJ1-2
v_call: TRBV5-1
clone_size: NA

cdr3_aa: ASSLSRGGTRANYGYT
j_call: TRBJ1-2
v_call: TRBV5-6
clone_size: NA